This T cell receptor (beta chain) was retrieved from a study of shared clonotypes between healthy human individuals. Study-wide findings and caveats: Sampling involved blood alone; tissue repertoires likely differ.

Per germline, CDR1 PRHDT and CDR2 FYEKMQ (reference sequence). The CDR3 consists of 14 residues. Trimming removed 4 bases at V and 7 bases at J, with 13 bases between. As regards this clone: Its target is unknown.

The sorted-subset replicate PCRs were given about 200 ng DNA, which is roughly 30,000 T cell genomes. Assay: immunoSEQ multiplex PCR; the TCRdb copy retains only in-frame clones and omits some. The table includes around 2,000,000 clones, approximately 94% detected once. Naive-designated CD8 cells lacked CD45RO, were positively enriched for CCR7, and omitted terminally differentiated effector memory CD45RA+ cells. The sequenced sample was naive CD8+ T cells from PBMCs. This sequence joins TRBV13 and TRBJ2-2; the D gene is possibly TRBD1 (5 bases). This TCR was sampled from a man younger than 35 in good health. Some clones in this sample may be carry-over from other donors' samples. The CDR3 coding sequence is TGTGCCAGCAGCTCCAGGGAAGAGAACGGGGAGCTGTTTTTT. Residues: CASSSREENGELFF.